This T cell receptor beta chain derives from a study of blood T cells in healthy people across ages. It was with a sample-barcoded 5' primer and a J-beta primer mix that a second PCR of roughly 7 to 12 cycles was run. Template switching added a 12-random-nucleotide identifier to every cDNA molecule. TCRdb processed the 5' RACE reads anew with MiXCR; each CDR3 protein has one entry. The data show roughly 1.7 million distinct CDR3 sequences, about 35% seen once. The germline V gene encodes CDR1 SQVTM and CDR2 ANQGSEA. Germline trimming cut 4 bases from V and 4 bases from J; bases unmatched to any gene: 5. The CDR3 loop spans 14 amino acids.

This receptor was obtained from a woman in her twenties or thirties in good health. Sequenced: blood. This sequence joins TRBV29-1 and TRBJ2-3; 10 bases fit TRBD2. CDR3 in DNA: TGCAGCGTTGGCCCTAGCGGGAGTTCAGATACGCAGTATTTT. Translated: CSVGPSGSSDTQYF.